The clone carrying this T cell receptor beta chain came up many times. Documented time point: patch test 3, about 24 weeks after DPC sensitization. Noted treatment: therapeutic diphenylcyclopropenone sensitization with weekly scalp DPC. This sample was included in a study of human T cells and chemical hapten exposure. One entry per CDR3 protein, called by TCRdb with MiXCR from the RACE reads. Of tens of thousands of distinct CDR3 sequences in the sample, approximately 10% were seen once. V was trimmed by 6 bases and J by 7 bases, leaving 9 bases between them. CDR1 is SGHTA and CDR2 is FQGTGA in the germline V gene. CDR3 size: 12 residues.

The source was whole blood, collected in connection with sensitization to the hapten diphenylcyclopropenone (DPC). V gene TRBV7-3 combines with J gene TRBJ2-2; a weak D match, TRBD2 (5 bases). The clonotype was recovered from a woman aged 45-65 years with alopecia areata. Some clones in this sample may be carry-over from other donors' samples. This CDR3 is CASRLAIGELFF. CDR3 in DNA: TGTGCCAGCAGATTAGCGATCGGGGAGCTGTTTTTT.